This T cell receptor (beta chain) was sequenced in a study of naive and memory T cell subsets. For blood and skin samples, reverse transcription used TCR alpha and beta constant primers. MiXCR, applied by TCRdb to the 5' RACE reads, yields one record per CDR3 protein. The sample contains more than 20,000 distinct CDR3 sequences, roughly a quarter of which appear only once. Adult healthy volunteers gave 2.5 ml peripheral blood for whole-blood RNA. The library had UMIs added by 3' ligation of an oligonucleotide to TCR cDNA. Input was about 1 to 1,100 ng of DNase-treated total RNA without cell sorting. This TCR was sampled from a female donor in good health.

CDR3 nucleotides: TGCAGCGTTGGTGACAGCCCACGGGATACGCAGTATTTT. Its translation: CSVGDSPRDTQYF. The rearrangement uses TRBV29-1 and TRBJ2-3; D might be TRBD1 (5 bases). The CDR3 runs 13 residues. The germline V and J ends were trimmed by 4 bases and 6 bases, with 14 bases remaining between them. Germline CDR1 and CDR2: SQVTM and ANQGSEA.